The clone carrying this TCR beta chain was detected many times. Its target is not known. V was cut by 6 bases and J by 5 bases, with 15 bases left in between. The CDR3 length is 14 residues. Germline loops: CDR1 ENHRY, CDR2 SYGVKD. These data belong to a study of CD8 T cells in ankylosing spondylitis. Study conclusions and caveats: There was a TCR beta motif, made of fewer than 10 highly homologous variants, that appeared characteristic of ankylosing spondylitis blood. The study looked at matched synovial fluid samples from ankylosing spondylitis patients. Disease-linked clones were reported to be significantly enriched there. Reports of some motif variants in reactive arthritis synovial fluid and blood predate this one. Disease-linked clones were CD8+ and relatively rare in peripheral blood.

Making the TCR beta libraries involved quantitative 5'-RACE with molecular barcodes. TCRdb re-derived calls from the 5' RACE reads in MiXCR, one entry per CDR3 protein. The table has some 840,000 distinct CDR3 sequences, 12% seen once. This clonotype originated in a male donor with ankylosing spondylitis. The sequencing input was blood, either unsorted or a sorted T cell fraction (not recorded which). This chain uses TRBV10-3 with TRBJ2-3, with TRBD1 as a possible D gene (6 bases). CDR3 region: CAIRNRVFRDTQYF. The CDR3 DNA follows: TGTGCCATCAGAAACAGGGTATTTCGAGATACGCAGTATTTT.